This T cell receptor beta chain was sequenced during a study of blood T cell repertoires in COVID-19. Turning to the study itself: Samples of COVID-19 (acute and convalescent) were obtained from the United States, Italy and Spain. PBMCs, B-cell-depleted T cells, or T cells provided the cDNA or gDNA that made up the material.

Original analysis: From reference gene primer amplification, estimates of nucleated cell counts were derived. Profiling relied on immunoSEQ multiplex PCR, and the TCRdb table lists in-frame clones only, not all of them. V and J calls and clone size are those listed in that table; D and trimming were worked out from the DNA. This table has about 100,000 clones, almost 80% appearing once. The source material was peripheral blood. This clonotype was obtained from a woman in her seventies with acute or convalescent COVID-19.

The CDR3 sequence is CASSPLRRGETQYF. In DNA form, the CDR3 reads TGCGCCAGCAGCCCCCTCCGACGGGGGGAGACCCAGTACTTC. The chain couples TRBV5-1 to TRBJ2-5; possible D gene TRBD2, 6 bases. The CDR3 loop spans 14 amino acids. The germline V and J ends were trimmed by 4 bases and 5 bases, with 15 bases remaining between them. CDR1 and CDR2 (germline): SGHRS, YFSETQ. Filled out from reference TRBV5-1 and TRBJ2-5, the complete variable domain reads KAGVTQTPRYLIKTRGQQVTLSCSPISGHRSVSWYQQTPGQGLQFLFEYFSETQRNKGNFPGRFSGRQFSNSRSEMNVSTLELGDSALYLCASSPLRRGETQYFGPGTRLLVL.